This T cell receptor (beta chain) was identified during a study of T cells expressing NK-cell markers. Overall study: Sequencing of TCR beta repertoires drew on sorted CD3+CD56+NKG2C+, CD3+CD56+NKG2C- and CD3+CD56-NKG2C+ T cells.

For each CDR3 protein, TCRdb gives one entry from its re-call of the 5' RACE reads, without DNA. This sample's table has 500,000 to 700,000 distinct CDR3 sequences. Study-wide points: The leading position in the CD3+CD56-NKG2C+ fraction of several donors also went to these clonotypes. In a group of several donors, dominant NKG2C+ clonotypes represented about 1.0-7.0% of CD8+ T cells.

The germline gives CDR1 SGHAT, CDR2 FQNNGV. There are 15 residues in the CDR3. About this clonotype: Its antigen remains unidentified.

This receptor was obtained from a man between 18 and 35 years old in good health. The sequenced sample consisted of blood T cells: a sorted CD56 or NKG2C T cell subset, CD4+ or CD8+ T cells, or bulk PBMC T cells (not recorded which). The chain has TRBV11-2 and TRBJ2-7. The CDR3 sequence: CASSLGPQGSYEQYF.